The following is a T cell receptor (beta chain) sequence with its context. Its matching antigen is unknown. The CDR3 totals 17 residues. CDR1 and CDR2 from the germline V gene are SGHDN and FVKESK. V shed 2 bases and J shed 4 bases, with 18 bases lying between them. This specimen belongs to a study of T cell responses to AZD1222 COVID-19 vaccine. Sequencing was performed with immunoSEQ multiplex PCR; in TCRdb, only in-frame clones are kept and a portion is missing. The sample gives about 190,000 clones, 90% to 95% of which show up once; 7% to 9.5% is in the top ten. Study-level results: No day 14 peak samples; only post-peak repertoires were characterized.

The clonotype comes from an adult in good health. The sequenced sample was peripheral blood, obtained on day 0 of AZD1222 vaccination. The chain recombines TRBV14 with TRBJ1-3; possibly TRBD1 for D (5 bases). The CDR3 spells CASSQPFRGADGNTIYF. In nucleotides, the CDR3 is TGTGCCAGCAGCCAACCATTTAGGGGTGCGGACGGAAACACCATATATTTT.